The entry below describes one T cell receptor beta chain. Its target is unknown. Read sequence stops 3 residues before the CDR3 end, and the germline J gene provides the missing end. The CDR3 runs 15 residues. The V and J ends lost 0 bases and 0 bases respectively, with 7 bases between them. The germline gives CDR1 SGHRS, CDR2 YFSETQ. These data come from a study of T cells in women clearing cervical HPV infection. Study results and caveats: Repertoire richness, not evenness, was significantly elevated in CIN3+ cases versus controls.

This table comes from immunoSEQ multiplex PCR, and its TCRdb copy is limited to in-frame clones, with some not included. The record lists about 40,000 clones, of which the ten most abundant hold around 4.9%. The TCR comes from a woman between 18 and 70 years old with a cervical HPV16 infection that either progressed to CIN3+ or cleared (not recorded which). The sequenced sample consisted of blood buffy coat. The chain recombines TRBV5-1 with TRBJ2-1; D ambiguous. CDR3 sequence reads: CASSLAGVSYNEQFF. The sequenced part of the CDR3 DNA is TGCGCCAGCAGCTTGGCAGGAGTCTCCTACAATGAG.